Presented here are 32 T cell receptor beta chains from one specimen sequenced in a study of siplizumab effects on memory and regulatory T cells. Clones were read by immunoSEQ multiplex PCR, and TCRdb kept only the in-frame ones, dropping some. This sample has under 100,000 clones, with about 93% found just once. Input material: non-Treg CD4+ T cells sorted from blood. These receptors came from a human donor in good health.

The rearrangement joins TRBV2 to TRBJ2-7; no clear D gene. Trimming left V 1 base short and J 6 bases short, with 19 bases between. The CDR3 has 16 residues. CDR1 is SNHLY and CDR2 is FYNNEI in the germline V gene. Here the CDR3 DNA reads TGTGCCAGCAGTGAAGGGGCTAGTATACTTCTTAGCGAGCAGTACTTC. It yields the protein CASSEGASILLSEQYF.

V gene TRBV5-1 combines with J gene TRBJ1-4; the D is unclear. Between the trimmed V and J ends, which lost 1 base and 6 bases, there was a span of 13 bases. This CDR3 spans 15 amino acids. From germline, CDR1 is SGHRS and CDR2 YFSETQ. The CDR3 DNA follows: TGCGCCAGCAGCTTGTCGGCACTGCCGGATGAAAAACTGTTTTTT. This sequence encodes CASSLSALPDEKLFF.

V and J are TRBV2 and TRBJ2-5, with TRBD2 as a possible D gene (7 bases). The CDR3 totals 15 residues. CDR1 SNHLY and CDR2 FYNNEI come from the germline V gene. Trimming left V 2 bases short and J 1 base short, with 11 bases between. CDR3 protein: CASSERRGGQETQYF. CDR3 DNA: TGTGCCAGCAGTGAAAGGAGGGGGGGCCAAGAGACCCAGTACTTC.

The rearrangement links TRBV5-4 to TRBJ2-7, with TRBD1 matching over 9 bases. V dropped 4 bases and J dropped 2; count of bases not matched to a gene: 4. The CDR3 length is 14 residues. Germline CDR1 and CDR2: SGHNT and YYREEE (reference sequence). CDR3 sequence (DNA): TGTGCCAGCAGCCAGGACAGGGGCGCCTACGAGCAGTACTTC. This encodes CASSQDRGAYEQYF.

J is TRBJ1-1 and V is TRBV12-5, with D tentatively TRBD1 (5 bases). The germline V and J ends were trimmed by 7 bases and 5 bases, with 23 bases remaining between them. The germline V gene encodes CDR1 LGHNT and CDR2 FRNRAP. The CDR3 has 16 residues. This CDR3 reads CASAHGRGVGWTEAFF. In DNA, the CDR3 is TGTGCTAGTGCCCACGGTCGGGGGGTGGGGTGGACTGAAGCTTTCTTT.

This chain uses TRBV20-1 with TRBJ1-1; D possibly corresponds to TRBD1 (6 bases). Trimming pared 5 bases from V and 11 bases from J, leaving 15 bases between. The V gene's germline CDR1 is DFQATT and CDR2 SNEGSKA (reference sequence). There are 11 residues in the CDR3. The CDR3 coding sequence is TGCAGTGCTCACTCAGGGGTATCGGCTTTCTTT. Residues: CSAHSGVSAFF.

The chain is built from TRBV4-1 and TRBJ2-7, with TRBD2 matching 7 bases. This CDR3 has 15 residues. The V gene end was trimmed by 0 bases and the J gene end by 1 base; junction bases not matched to a gene: 3. CDR1 is MGHRA, CDR2 YSYEKL, per germline. This CDR3 reads CASSQDSGLSYEQYF. CDR3 bases: TGCGCCAGCAGCCAAGATAGCGGGTTGTCCTACGAGCAGTACTTC.

This chain connects TRBV5-1 to TRBJ1-1, with 12 bases that match TRBD1. After removal of 5 bases from V and 1 base from J, the junction contained 15 bases not matched to a gene. Germline assignment: CDR1 SGHRS and CDR2 YFSETQ. The CDR3 runs to 19 residues. CDR3 sequence: CASRSRRSGTGGWNTEAFF. The CDR3 nucleotides read TGCGCCAGCAGGTCCCGCCGTTCCGGGACAGGGGGCTGGAACACTGAAGCTTTCTTT. Filled out from reference TRBV5-1 and TRBJ1-1, the complete variable domain reads KAGVTQTPRYLIKTRGQQVTLSCSPISGHRSVSWYQQTPGQGLQFLFEYFSETQRNKGNFPGRFSGRQFSNSRSEMNVSTLELGDSALYLCASRSRRSGTGGWNTEAFFGQGTRLTVV.

The chain links TRBV23-1 to TRBJ2-3; 8 bases agree with TRBD2. TRBV23-1 is filed as an ORF, its function uncertain. The trim removed 4 bases at V and 3 bases at J, leaving 0 bases unmatched. This CDR3 comprises 13 residues. The DNA for the CDR3 is TGCGCCAGCAGTCCGGGAGGGACAGATACGCAGTATTTT. This translates into CASSPGGTDTQYF.

This clone was seen more than once but under ten times. The chain carries TRBV6-4 and TRBJ2-1; 7 bases fit TRBD2. This CDR3 region has 13 residues. V lost 3 bases, J lost 4 bases, and 0 bases stayed unmatched. Germline CDR1 reads MRHNA; CDR2 reads SNTAGT. The CDR3 DNA is TGTGCCAGCAGTGAGCGGGAGTACAATGAGCAGTTCTTC. Protein product: CASSEREYNEQFF.

This chain uses TRBV5-1 with TRBJ1-5; D is perhaps TRBD1 (6 bases). The length of the CDR3 is 13 residues. Germline V lookup: CDR1 SGHRS, CDR2 YFSETQ. V lost 3 bases to trimming and J lost 6 bases, with 10 bases between them. CDR3 in amino acids: CASSSTGPQPQHF. In DNA form, the CDR3 reads TGCGCCAGCAGCTCAACAGGGCCTCAGCCCCAGCATTTT.

The rearrangement uses TRBV4-1 and TRBJ2-1, with 11 bases identical to TRBD2. The CDR3 is made up of 15 amino acids. V was clipped by 5 bases and J by 3 bases; unmatched bases: 3. Germline V gives CDR1 MGHRA, CDR2 YSYEKL. The CDR3 DNA sequence: TGCGCCAGCAGCGCCGGGACTAGCGGCTACAATGAGCAGTTCTTC. This gives the protein CASSAGTSGYNEQFF.

The genes are TRBV9 and TRBJ2-1; D is perhaps TRBD1 (6 bases). This CDR3 comprises 12 residues. The germline gives CDR1 SGDLS, CDR2 YYNGEE. Trimming pared 3 bases from V and 7 bases from J, leaving 8 bases between. This CDR3 reads CASSATGNEQFF. DNA of the CDR3: TGTGCCAGCAGCGCAACAGGGAATGAGCAGTTCTTC.

The rearrangement links TRBV28 to TRBJ1-1; weak D call: TRBD1 (5 bases). V was trimmed by 5 bases and J by 10 bases, leaving 26 bases between them. The germline V gene has CDR1 MDHEN and CDR2 SYDVKM. CDR3 length equals 16 residues. CDR3 amino acids: CASSLLLSRGREGAFF. The DNA of the CDR3 is TGTGCCAGCAGTCTTTTACTCTCCCGGGGCAGGGAGGGAGCTTTCTTT.

J is TRBJ2-7 and V is TRBV5-1; tentatively, D is TRBD2 (6 bases). V was pared by 5 bases and J by 2 bases, with 11 bases between. Germline V gives CDR1 SGHRS, CDR2 YFSETQ. The CDR3 runs to 13 residues. The CDR3 loop is CASSAGGTYEQYF. For the CDR3, the DNA is TGCGCCAGCAGTGCGGGCGGGACCTACGAGCAGTACTTC.

The rearrangement links TRBV5-1 to TRBJ2-6; 7 bases line up with TRBD2. This CDR3 is 18 amino acids long. Germline V CDR1 and CDR2: SGHRS, YFSETQ. V was pared by 4 bases and J by 0 bases, with 10 bases of the junction left unmatched. The CDR3 protein is CASSGGLESFSGANVLTF. CDR3 DNA: TGCGCCAGCAGCGGCGGACTAGAGAGTTTCTCTGGGGCCAACGTCCTGACTTTC.

V is TRBV2 and J is TRBJ2-3, with unresolved D. V was cut by 2 bases and J by 4 bases, with 13 bases left in between. This CDR3 has 15 amino acids. The germline CDR1 and CDR2 sequences are SNHLY and FYNNEI. CDR3 amino acids: CASSEWDRRPDTQYF. DNA of the CDR3: TGTGCCAGCAGTGAATGGGATAGACGTCCAGATACGCAGTATTTT. Complete variable domain (other parts from reference TRBV2 and TRBJ2-3): EPEVTQTPSHQVTQMGQEVILRCVPISNHLYFYWYRQILGQKVEFLVSFYNNEISEKSEIFDDQFSVERPDGSNFTLKIRSTKLEDSAMYFCASSEWDRRPDTQYFGPGTRLTVL.

The V call is TRBV6-1, the J call TRBJ2-7; no reliable D call. There are 12 residues in the CDR3. Trimming shortened V by 6 bases and J by 7 bases, and 13 bases separated the two germline ends. Germline values: CDR1 MNHNS, CDR2 SASEGT. CDR3 residues: CASRENHREQYF. The DNA of the CDR3 is TGTGCCAGCAGGGAAAACCACCGGGAGCAGTACTTC.

The chain is built from TRBV10-3 and TRBJ2-1; a weak D match, TRBD1 (6 bases). The germline V gene encodes CDR1 ENHRY and CDR2 SYGVKD. CDR3 length: 15 amino acids. V was trimmed by 5 bases and J by 5 bases, leaving 16 bases between them. CDR3 sequence: CAISSSGANHNEQFF. DNA of the CDR3: TGTGCCATCAGTTCTTCAGGGGCAAACCACAATGAGCAGTTCTTC.

The chain carries TRBV9 and TRBJ2-1; 9 bases are shared with TRBD2. The CDR3 is 16 amino acids. Germline trimming cut 3 bases from V and 5 bases from J; bases unmatched to any gene: 9. CDR1 and CDR2 from the germline V gene are SGDLS and YYNGEE. For the CDR3, the DNA is TGTGCCAGCAGCGCCCCGGCGGGCGGGAGGGACAATGAGCAGTTCTTC. Residues: CASSAPAGGRDNEQFF.

The CDR3 loop reads CASSARGKAFF. DNA for the CDR3: TGTGCCAGCAGCGCTCGGGGGAAAGCTTTCTTT. The rearrangement joins TRBV6-1 to TRBJ1-1; possibly TRBD1 for D (5 bases). The ends were cut back, 6 bases at V and 9 bases at J, with 11 bases in the middle. CDR3 length: 11 amino acids. Germline V gene lookup returns CDR1 MNHNS and CDR2 SASEGT.

The CDR3 bases are TGTGCCAGCAGCGACAGAGACAATGAGCAGTTCTTC. Protein sequence: CASSDRDNEQFF. J is TRBJ2-1 and V is TRBV28, with a tentative D call TRBD1 (5 bases). Germline V gene sequence: CDR1 MDHEN, CDR2 SYDVKM. The CDR3 runs to 12 residues. Trimming shortened V by 6 bases and J by 5 bases, and 8 bases separated the two germline ends.

The gene calls are TRBV11-2 and TRBJ1-2; D is unclear. The germline V gene encodes CDR1 SGHAT and CDR2 FQNNGV. Trimming removed 1 base at V and 3 bases at J, with 9 bases between. This CDR3 spans 14 amino acids. CDR3 region: CASSLGLGYYGYTF. The CDR3 DNA follows: TGTGCCAGCAGCTTAGGTCTAGGCTACTATGGCTACACCTTC.

The V and J genes are TRBV6-5 and TRBJ1-2; D gene uncertain. Trimming removed 3 bases from V and 0 bases from J, with 11 bases in between. The germline gives CDR1 MNHEY, CDR2 SVGAGI. The CDR3 has 15 amino acids. This CDR3 reads CASSYSSVTNYGYTF. In DNA, the CDR3 is TGTGCCAGCAGTTATTCGTCGGTCACTAACTATGGCTACACCTTC.

This clone was detected only once. V gene TRBV2 combines with J gene TRBJ1-5; D ambiguous. The CDR3 has 14 residues. V was clipped by 2 bases and J by 4 bases, with 9 bases between them. Germline CDR1 SNHLY, CDR2 FYNNEI. Here the CDR3 DNA reads TGTGCCAGCAGTGAAAGCCACCAAAATCAGCCCCAGCATTTT. It translates to CASSESHQNQPQHF.

This clone was observed once. The chain recombines TRBV4-1 with TRBJ1-5; D remains unclear. The V gene lost 3 bases and the J gene lost 3 bases, with 3 bases spanning the gap. The CDR3 has 12 residues. Germline loops: CDR1 MGHRA, CDR2 YSYEKL. CDR3 sequence (DNA): TGCGCCAGCAGCCACCCCAATCAGCCCCAGCATTTT. Translating it yields CASSHPNQPQHF.

The chain combines TRBV4-1 with TRBJ2-2, with TRBD2 as a possible D gene (5 bases). The CDR3 contains 13 residues. CDR1 and CDR2 (germline): MGHRA, YSYEKL. With 5 bases removed from V and 7 bases from J, the gap between germline ends came to 11 bases. Here the CDR3 reads CASSRRRGGELFF. CDR3 sequence (DNA): TGCGCCAGCAGCAGGAGACGGGGCGGGGAGCTGTTTTTT.

This sequence joins TRBV7-9 and TRBJ1-1, with 8 bases matching TRBD1. V was pared by 5 bases and J by 11 bases, with 13 bases of the junction left unmatched. The length of the CDR3 is 14 residues. Germline lookup yields CDR1 SEHNR and CDR2 FQNEAQ (reference sequence). CDR3 in amino acids: CASSTQRQGMRAFF. CDR3 DNA sequence: TGTGCCAGCAGCACCCAACGACAGGGGATGCGGGCTTTCTTT. Looking up the rest from reference TRBV7-9 and TRBJ1-1 gives the full variable domain: DTGVSQNPRHKITKRGQNVTFRCDPISEHNRLYWYRQTLGQGPEFLTYFQNEAQLEKSRLLSDRFSAERPKGSFSTLEIQRTEQGDSAMYLCASSTQRQGMRAFFGQGTRLTVV.

This sequence joins TRBV9 and TRBJ2-3, with D uncertain. The CDR3 contains 13 residues. V lost 0 bases, J lost 2 bases, and 4 bases lay in between. Germline values: CDR1 SGDLS, CDR2 YYNGEE. The CDR3 bases are TGTGCCAGCAGCGTAGGTATCACAGATACGCAGTATTTT. It is translated as CASSVGITDTQYF.

The gene calls are TRBV5-1 and TRBJ2-5; 10 bases align to TRBD2. From germline, CDR1 is SGHRS and CDR2 YFSETQ. J was trimmed by 3 bases and V by 0 bases; bases with no gene match: 5. The CDR3 totals 16 residues. The CDR3 sequence: CASSLAGTSGKETQYF. The CDR3 coding sequence is TGCGCCAGCAGCTTGGCCGGCACTAGCGGGAAAGAGACCCAGTACTTC.

This sequence joins TRBV11-1 and TRBJ1-1; no clear D. The V end lost 5 bases, the J end lost 1 base, and 17 bases lay between the germline ends. CDR1 is SGHAT, CDR2 FQDESV, per germline (reference sequence). This CDR3 contains 16 residues. DNA for the CDR3: TGTGCCAGCAGCCAAACACGGAGGAGTCCGAACACTGAAGCTTTCTTT. As protein: CASSQTRRSPNTEAFF. Full variable domain (outside the CDR3, taken from reference TRBV11-1 and TRBJ1-1): EAEVAQSPRYKITEKSQAVAFWCDPISGHATLYWYRQILGQGPELLVQFQDESVVDDSQLPKDRFSAERLKGVDSTLKIQPAELGDSAMYLCASSQTRRSPNTEAFFGQGTRLTVV.

This clone occurred a few times. The chain uses TRBV19 and TRBJ2-7, with TRBD2 matching over 8 bases. This CDR3 contains 15 residues. V trimming: 9 bases; J trimming: 5 bases; junction bases outside the gene matches: 15. Germline V lookup: CDR1 LNHDA, CDR2 SQIVND (reference sequence). The CDR3 is CASLKTGGSYNEQYF. CDR3 DNA: TGTGCCAGCCTCAAAACGGGAGGGAGTTATAACGAGCAGTACTTC.